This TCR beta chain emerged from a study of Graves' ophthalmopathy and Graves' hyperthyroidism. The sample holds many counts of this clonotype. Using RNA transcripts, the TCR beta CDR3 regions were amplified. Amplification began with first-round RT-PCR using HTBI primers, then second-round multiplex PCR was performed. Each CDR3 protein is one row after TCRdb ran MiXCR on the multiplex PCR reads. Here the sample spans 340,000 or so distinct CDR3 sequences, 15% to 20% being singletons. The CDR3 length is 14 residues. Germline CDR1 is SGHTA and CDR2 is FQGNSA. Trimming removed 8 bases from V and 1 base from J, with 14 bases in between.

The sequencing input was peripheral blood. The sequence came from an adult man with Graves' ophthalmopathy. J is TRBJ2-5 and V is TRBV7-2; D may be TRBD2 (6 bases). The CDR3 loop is CASAGGGAQETQYF. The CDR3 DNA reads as TGTGCCAGCGCCGGTGGCGGGGCCCAAGAGACCCAGTACTTC. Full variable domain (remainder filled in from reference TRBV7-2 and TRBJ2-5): GAGVSQSPSNKVTEKGKDVELRCDPISGHTALYWYRQSLGQGLEFLIYFQGNSAPDKSGLPSDRFSAERTGGSVSTLTIQRTQQEDSAVYLCASAGGGAQETQYFGPGTRLLVL.